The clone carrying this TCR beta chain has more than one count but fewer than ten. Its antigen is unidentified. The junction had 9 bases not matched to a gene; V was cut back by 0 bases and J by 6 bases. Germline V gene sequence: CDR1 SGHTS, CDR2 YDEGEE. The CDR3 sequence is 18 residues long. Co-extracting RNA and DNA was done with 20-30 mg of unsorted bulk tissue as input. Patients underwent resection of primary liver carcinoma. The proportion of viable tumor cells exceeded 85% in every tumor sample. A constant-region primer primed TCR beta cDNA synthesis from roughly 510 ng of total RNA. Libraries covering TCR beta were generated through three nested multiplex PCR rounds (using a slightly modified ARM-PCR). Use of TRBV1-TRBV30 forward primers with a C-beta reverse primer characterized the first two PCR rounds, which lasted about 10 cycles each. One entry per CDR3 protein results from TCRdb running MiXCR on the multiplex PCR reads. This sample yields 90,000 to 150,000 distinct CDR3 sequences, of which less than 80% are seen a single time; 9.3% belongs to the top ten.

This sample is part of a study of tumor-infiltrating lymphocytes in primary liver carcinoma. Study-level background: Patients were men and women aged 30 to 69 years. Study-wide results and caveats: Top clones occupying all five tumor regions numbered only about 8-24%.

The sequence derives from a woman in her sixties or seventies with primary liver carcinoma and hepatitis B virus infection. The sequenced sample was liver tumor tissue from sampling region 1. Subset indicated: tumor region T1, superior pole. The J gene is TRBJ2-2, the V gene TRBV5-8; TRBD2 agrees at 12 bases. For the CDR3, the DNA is TGTGCCAGCAGCTTGGTACTAGCGGGAGGTCCTCACCCCGGGGAGCTGTTTTTT. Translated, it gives CASSLVLAGGPHPGELFF.